Shown below are 5 T cell receptor beta chains from a single sample sequenced in a study of blood T cell repertoires in COVID-19. TCRdb keeps only in-frame clones here, not all; method: immunoSEQ multiplex PCR. The repertoire includes about 240,000 clones, roughly four fifths of them detected once, and roughly 8% sits in the top ten. The sample comprised peripheral blood. The origin of the receptors is a woman older than 75 with COVID-19, enrolled during active disease.

The chain employs TRBV29-1 and TRBJ1-2; D perhaps matches TRBD1 (5 bases). CDR3 length: 13 residues. Trimming removed 1 base from V and 1 base from J, with 7 bases in between. The germline V gene encodes CDR1 SQVTM and CDR2 ANQGSEA. CDR3 amino acids: CSVEGGRNYGYTF. As DNA, the CDR3 is TGCAGCGTTGAAGGGGGCCGTAACTATGGCTACACCTTC.

The gene calls are TRBV4-1 and TRBJ2-3; TRBD2 agrees at 8 bases. Trimming took 0 bases from V and 4 from J; bases not matched to a gene: 3. The CDR3 is made up of 15 amino acids. The V gene's germline CDR1 is MGHRA and CDR2 YSYEKL. CDR3 amino acids: CASSQDAGGSDTQYF. CDR3 sequence (DNA): TGCGCCAGCAGCCAAGACGCGGGGGGATCAGATACGCAGTATTTT.

Here the CDR3 reads CASSGGRGAHYGYTF. The CDR3 DNA sequence: TGTGCCAGTAGTGGTGGCAGGGGGGCCCACTATGGCTACACCTTC. J is TRBJ1-2 and V is TRBV19; TRBD1 aligns across 7 bases. In germline, CDR1 is LNHDA, CDR2 SQIVND (reference sequence). The CDR3 is 15 amino acids. Trimming removed 5 bases from V and 3 bases from J; junction bases left unmatched: 9. The full variable domain, completed using reference TRBV19 and TRBJ1-2, is DGGITQSPKYLFRKEGQNVTLSCEQNLNHDAMYWYRQDPGQGLRLIYYSQIVNDFQKGDIAEGYSVSREKKESFPLTVTSAQKNPTAFYLCASSGGRGAHYGYTFGSGTRLTVV.

The chain combines TRBV20-1 with TRBJ1-5; no clear D. This CDR3 spans 13 amino acids. V was trimmed by 3 bases and J by 0 bases, leaving 6 bases between them. Germline V CDR1 and CDR2: DFQATT, SNEGSKA (reference sequence). CDR3 nucleotide sequence: TGCAGTGCTAGTCACAATAGCAATCAGCCCCAGCATTTT. This sequence encodes CSASHNSNQPQHF.

This clone was seen only once. The genes are TRBV2 and TRBJ1-5, with D possibly TRBD1 on 6 matching bases. The CDR3 sequence is 13 residues long. Trimming removed 7 bases from V and 4 bases from J, with 11 bases in between. Germline CDR1 reads SNHLY; CDR2 reads FYNNEI. This chain's CDR3 is CASTGRGNQPQHF. CDR3 nucleotides: TGTGCCAGCACCGGGAGGGGGAATCAGCCCCAGCATTTT.